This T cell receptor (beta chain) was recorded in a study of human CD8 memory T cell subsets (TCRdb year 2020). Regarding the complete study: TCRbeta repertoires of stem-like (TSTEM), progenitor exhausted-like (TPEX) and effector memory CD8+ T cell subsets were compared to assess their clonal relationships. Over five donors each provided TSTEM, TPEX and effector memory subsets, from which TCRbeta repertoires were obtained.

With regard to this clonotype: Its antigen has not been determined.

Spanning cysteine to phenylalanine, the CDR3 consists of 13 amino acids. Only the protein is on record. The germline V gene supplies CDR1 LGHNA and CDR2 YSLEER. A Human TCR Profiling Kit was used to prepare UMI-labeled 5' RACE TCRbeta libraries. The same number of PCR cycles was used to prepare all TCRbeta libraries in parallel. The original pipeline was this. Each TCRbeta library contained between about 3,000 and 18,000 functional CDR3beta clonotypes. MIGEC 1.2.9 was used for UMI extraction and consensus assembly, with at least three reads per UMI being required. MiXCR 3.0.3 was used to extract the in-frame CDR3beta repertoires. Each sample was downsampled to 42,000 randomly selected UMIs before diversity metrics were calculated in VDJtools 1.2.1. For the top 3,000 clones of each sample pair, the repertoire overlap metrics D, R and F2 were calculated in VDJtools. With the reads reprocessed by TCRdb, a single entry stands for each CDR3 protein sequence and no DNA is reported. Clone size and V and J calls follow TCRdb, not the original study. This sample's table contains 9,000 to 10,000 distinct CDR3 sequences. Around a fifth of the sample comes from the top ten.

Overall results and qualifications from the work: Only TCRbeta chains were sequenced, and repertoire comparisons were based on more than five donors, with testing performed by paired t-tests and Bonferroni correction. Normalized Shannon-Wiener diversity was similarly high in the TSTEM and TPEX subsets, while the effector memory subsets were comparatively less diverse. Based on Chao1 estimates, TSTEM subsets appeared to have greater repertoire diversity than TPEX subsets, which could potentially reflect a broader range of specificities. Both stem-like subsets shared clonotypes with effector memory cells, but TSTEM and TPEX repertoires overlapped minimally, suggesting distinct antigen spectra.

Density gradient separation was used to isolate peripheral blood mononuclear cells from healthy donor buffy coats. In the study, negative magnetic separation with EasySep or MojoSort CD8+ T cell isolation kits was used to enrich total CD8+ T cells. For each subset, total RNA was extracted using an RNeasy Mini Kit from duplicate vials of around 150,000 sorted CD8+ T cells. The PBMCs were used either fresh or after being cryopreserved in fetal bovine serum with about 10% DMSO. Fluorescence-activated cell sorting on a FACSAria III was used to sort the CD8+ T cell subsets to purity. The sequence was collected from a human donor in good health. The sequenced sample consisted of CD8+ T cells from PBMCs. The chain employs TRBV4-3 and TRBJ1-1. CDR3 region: CASSQGSNTEAFF.